Shown below are 27 T cell receptor beta chains from a single sample sequenced in a study of response to subunit inactivated influenza vaccine. In TCRdb, the RT-PCR reads were re-called with MiXCR into one record per CDR3 protein. The sample comprises under 750,000 distinct CDR3 sequences, around 11% of which are singletons, and 10% rests with the top ten. The source was PBMCs from blood, collected on the day of vaccination. These receptors were collected from a man aged 50-60 years who received an inactivated influenza vaccine.

This clonotype was observed a few times. The rearrangement joins TRBV21-1 to TRBJ1-5; TRBD1, as called in the table, went unchecked against the DNA. TRBV21-1 is a known pseudogene. The CDR3 is 15 amino acids. CDR3 amino acids: CASSRQADGNQPQHF. DNA of the CDR3: TGTGCCAGCAGCCGACAGGCGGACGGCAATCAGCCCCAGCATTTT.

There are a few counts of this clonotype. The J gene is TRBJ2-5, the V gene TRBV4-1; D possibly corresponds to TRBD2 (6 bases). The V end lost 1 base, the J end lost 0 bases, and 18 bases lay between the germline ends. This CDR3 spans 18 amino acids. The germline V gene has CDR1 MGHRA and CDR2 YSYEKL. DNA of the CDR3: TGCGCCAGCAGCCAAGTACTAGCAACCCAAGTGAACCAAGAGACCCAGTACTTC. This gives the protein CASSQVLATQVNQETQYF.

This clonotype was found many times. The chain is built from TRBV4-3 and TRBJ1-4; D is ambiguous. The germline V gene encodes CDR1 LGHNA and CDR2 YSLEER. This CDR3 region has 15 residues. The V gene lost 7 bases and the J gene lost 0 bases, with 12 bases spanning the gap. CDR3 protein: CASTPEHATNEKLFF. The CDR3, as DNA: TGCGCCAGCACCCCTGAGCATGCAACTAATGAAAAACTGTTTTTT.

This chain uses TRBV29-1 with TRBJ1-1, with D possibly TRBD1 on 6 matching bases. V was trimmed by 1 base and J by 3 bases, leaving 18 bases between them. The germline gives CDR1 SQVTM, CDR2 ANQGSEA. The CDR3 consists of 16 residues. CDR3 protein: CSVEVGRWGQDTEAFF. Here the CDR3 DNA reads TGCAGCGTTGAAGTTGGTAGGTGGGGGCAGGACACTGAAGCTTTCTTT.

This clonotype was counted ten times or more. This chain joins TRBV6-5 and TRBJ2-1; D uncertain. Trimming removed 0 bases at V and 9 bases at J, with 9 bases between. This CDR3 comprises 13 residues. Germline values: CDR1 MNHEY, CDR2 SVGAGI. The CDR3 here is CASSYSPGFEQFF. DNA of the CDR3: TGTGCCAGCAGTTACTCCCCTGGATTTGAGCAGTTCTTC.

V usage is TRBV7-6 and J usage is TRBJ2-3, with D possibly being TRBD2 (5 bases). This CDR3 has 16 residues. V shed 1 base and J shed 3 bases, with 14 bases lying between them. Germline CDR1 is SGHVS and CDR2 is FNYEAQ. This CDR3 reads CASSLGMSRRTDTQYF. CDR3 DNA sequence: TGTGCCAGCAGCTTAGGAATGTCTCGGAGGACAGATACGCAGTATTTT.

In this sample, this clonotype turned up many times. This rearrangement joins TRBV4-1 to TRBJ1-2, with 12 bases fitting TRBD1. The junction had 16 bases not matched to a gene; V was cut back by 0 bases and J by 8 bases. The CDR3 is 19 residues long. CDR1 is MGHRA, CDR2 YSYEKL, per germline. DNA of the CDR3: TGCGCCAGCAGCCAAGAAAGGAGGACCCCGGGACAGGGGGCGCGAGGCTACACCTTC. Protein: CASSQERRTPGQGARGYTF.

This sequence joins TRBV12-3 or TRBV12-4 and TRBJ1-1; 8 positions agree with TRBD1. The CDR3 is 18 amino acids. The junction had 12 bases not matched to a gene; V was cut back by 2 bases and J by 1 base. For the CDR3, the DNA is TGTGCCAGCAGTTTATTTCCCCCAACGGACAGGGAGAACACTGAAGCTTTCTTT. Amino acid sequence: CASSLFPPTDRENTEAFF.

This clonotype has more than one count but fewer than ten. The chain recombines TRBV2 with TRBJ2-7; D remains unclear. The CDR3 consists of 12 residues. Trimming stripped 2 bases from V and 4 bases from J, with 6 bases between. The germline V gene has CDR1 SNHLY and CDR2 FYNNEI. In DNA form, the CDR3 reads TGTGCCAGCAGTGAATCACAGTACGAGCAGTACTTC. This codes for CASSESQYEQYF.

CDR3 nucleotide sequence: TGCAGTGCTGGGGACGGACCGGGACAGGGATCGCCCGGGGAGCTGTTTTTT. This sequence encodes CSAGDGPGQGSPGELFF. The chain joins TRBV20-1 to TRBJ2-2, with 9 bases fitting TRBD1. The CDR3 length is 17 residues. The V segment lost 5 bases and the J segment 6 bases; nucleotides outside the gene matches: 16. The germline V gene has CDR1 DFQATT and CDR2 SNEGSKA (reference sequence).

The chain is built from TRBV10-3 and TRBJ1-2; D possibly corresponds to TRBD1 (5 bases). V shed 3 bases and J shed 2 bases, with 10 bases lying between them. Germline V lookup: CDR1 ENHRY, CDR2 SYGVKD. This CDR3 has 14 residues. Here the CDR3 DNA reads TGTGCCATCAGTGACCCGGGACGGAACTATGGCTACACCTTC. Translated: CAISDPGRNYGYTF.

This clonotype was seen ten or more times. V is TRBV7-3 and J is TRBJ2-1; TRBD2 matches at 10 bases. V was clipped by 2 bases and J by 9 bases; unmatched bases: 7. Germline V gene lookup returns CDR1 SGHTA and CDR2 FQGTGA. The CDR3 runs 15 residues. The DNA of the CDR3 is TGTGCCAGCAGCTTAGGGCTAGCGGGAGCTACTGAGCAGTTCTTC. It specifies CASSLGLAGATEQFF.

This clonotype was recorded a few times. The rearrangement links TRBV28 to TRBJ2-1; weak D call: TRBD1 (6 bases). The CDR3 loop spans 16 amino acids. CDR1 and CDR2 from the germline V gene are MDHEN and SYDVKM. V was cut by 3 bases and J by 2 bases, with 14 bases left in between. Here the CDR3 DNA reads TGTGCCAGCAGTTTTCCCGGCCAGGGGCCCTACAATGAGCAGTTCTTC. Encoded protein: CASSFPGQGPYNEQFF.

This clonotype was found a few times. V is TRBV18 and J is TRBJ2-3; perhaps TRBD2 as D (5 bases). Germline V gene lookup returns CDR1 KGHSH and CDR2 LQKENI. The ends were cut back, 3 bases at V and 2 bases at J, with 12 bases in the middle. The CDR3 is 15 amino acids. The CDR3: CASSPGLHPTDTQYF. The CDR3 DNA is TGTGCCAGCTCACCCGGACTGCACCCCACAGATACGCAGTATTTT.

This rearrangement joins TRBV5-8 to TRBJ2-3, with TRBD1 matching 9 bases. Germline V gene sequence: CDR1 SGHTS, CDR2 YDEGEE. This CDR3 spans 14 amino acids. J lost 5 bases, V lost 0 bases, and 1 base had no gene match. The CDR3 bases are TGTGCCAGCAGCTTGGACAGGGGGCGAGATACGCAGTATTTT. Protein: CASSLDRGRDTQYF.

This clonotype was seen repeatedly, ten times or more. The V gene is TRBV12-3 or TRBV12-4, the J gene TRBJ2-7; the D is unclear. CDR3 size: 12 residues. With 5 bases removed from V and 6 bases from J, the gap between germline ends came to 11 bases. CDR3 region: CASSAQFGEQYF. DNA of the CDR3: TGTGCCAGCAGTGCCCAATTTGGCGAGCAGTACTTC.

This clonotype was observed a handful of times. The chain is built from TRBV20-1 and TRBJ2-7; 10 bases match TRBD1. The CDR3 length is 13 residues. CDR1 is DFQATT and CDR2 is SNEGSKA in the germline V gene (reference sequence). The junction had 8 bases not matched to a gene; V was cut back by 6 bases and J by 6 bases. The CDR3 coding sequence is TGCAGTGCCCCCCGGGACAGGGGAGGCGAGCAGTACTTC. The encoded protein is CSAPRDRGGEQYF.

This clonotype was recorded a few times. J is TRBJ2-1 and V is TRBV29-1; the D call may be TRBD1 or TRBD2 (6 bases each). The germline V gene has CDR1 SQVTM and CDR2 ANQGSEA. Trimming took off 4 bases at V and 0 bases at J, with 16 bases between the two ends. CDR3 length equals 16 residues. CDR3 DNA sequence: TGCAGCGTTGTAGGCCCGGGGGCGAGCTCCTACAATGAGCAGTTCTTC. Translation: CSVVGPGASSYNEQFF.

This clonotype was counted ten times or more. The V call is TRBV7-6, the J call TRBJ2-3, with D possibly being TRBD1 (7 bases). The CDR3 length is 14 residues. V was cut by 1 base and J by 4 bases, with 9 bases left in between. Looked up from germline, CDR1 is SGHVS and CDR2 is FNYEAQ. DNA for the CDR3: TGTGCCAGCAGCTTAGGCAGGGGGGCAGATACGCAGTATTTT. Protein: CASSLGRGADTQYF.

The chain is built from TRBV11-1 and TRBJ2-6; 9 bases align to TRBD1. There are 18 residues in the CDR3. V was pared by 4 bases and J by 4 bases, with 11 bases of the junction left unmatched. The germline V gene encodes CDR1 SGHAT and CDR2 FQDESV (reference sequence). The CDR3 loop is CASSSLPGTGPGANVLTF. The CDR3 DNA reads as TGTGCCAGCAGCTCCCTTCCCGGGACAGGGCCCGGGGCCAACGTCCTGACTTTC.

This chain joins TRBV28 and TRBJ2-7; 10 bases match TRBD2. This CDR3 has 14 amino acids. V was pared by 6 bases and J by 4 bases, with 6 bases of the junction left unmatched. Germline assignment: CDR1 MDHEN and CDR2 SYDVKM. The CDR3 DNA reads as TGTGCCAGCAGCTCACATAGCGGGAGGTACGAGCAGTACTTC. It translates to CASSSHSGRYEQYF. Drawing the rest from reference TRBV28 and TRBJ2-7, the complete variable domain is DVKVTQSSRYLVKRTGEKVFLECVQDMDHENMFWYRQDPGLGLRLIYFSYDVKMKEKGDIPEGYSVSREKKERFSLILESASTNQTSMYLCASSSHSGRYEQYFGPGTRLTVT.

Details on this clonotype: It may be a read error: a sequence one base away is much more abundant. This chain joins TRBV27 and TRBJ2-1, with D unclear. The length of the CDR3 is 16 residues. Germline V gene sequence: CDR1 MNHEY, CDR2 SMNVEV (reference sequence). CDR3 sequence: CASSNLLYSSYNEHFF. CDR3 nucleotides: TGTGCCAGCAGCAACCTACTTTACAGCTCCTACAATGAGCACTTCTTC.

There are a few counts of this clonotype. The gene calls are TRBV11-1 and TRBJ2-5; 9 bases align to TRBD1. Germline trimming cut 6 bases from V and 2 bases from J; bases unmatched to any gene: 19. The germline gives CDR1 SGHAT, CDR2 FQDESV (reference sequence). The CDR3 is 19 amino acids. The CDR3 loop reads CASSRDRGVVAVFQETQYF. CDR3 nucleotide sequence: TGTGCCAGCAGTCGCGACAGGGGGGTTGTTGCGGTGTTTCAAGAGACCCAGTACTTC.

This sequence joins TRBV7-2 and TRBJ2-5, with D unclear. The V and J ends lost 1 base and 5 bases respectively, with 8 bases between them. Germline CDR1 SGHTA, CDR2 FQGNSA. CDR3 length: 13 residues. CDR3 sequence (DNA): TGTGCCAGCAGCTTAGGGTTTTGGGAGACCCAGTACTTC. It is translated as CASSLGFWETQYF. The whole variable domain, filled in from reference TRBV7-2 and TRBJ2-5, reads GAGVSQSPSNKVTEKGKDVELRCDPISGHTALYWYRQSLGQGLEFLIYFQGNSAPDKSGLPSDRFSAERTGGSVSTLTIQRTQQEDSAVYLCASSLGFWETQYFGPGTRLLVL.

This clonotype was seen a handful of times. This chain links TRBV10-3 with TRBJ1-2, with a weak D call TRBD1 (6 bases). The CDR3 consists of 14 residues. V was trimmed by 11 bases and J by 4 bases, leaving 20 bases between them. CDR1 is ENHRY, CDR2 SYGVKD, per germline. The CDR3 sequence: CAARQDRNFYGYTF. In DNA form, the CDR3 reads TGTGCCGCCAGACAGGACAGAAATTTCTATGGCTACACCTTC.

At least ten counts were recorded for this clonotype. V is TRBV5-1 and J is TRBJ2-2; D unresolved. V gave up 0 bases and J gave up 5 bases, with 5 bases separating them. CDR3 length equals 13 residues. CDR1 and CDR2 (germline): SGHRS, YFSETQ. In DNA, the CDR3 is TGCGCCAGCAGCTTGGTGGCAACCGGGGAGCTGTTTTTT. It codes for CASSLVATGELFF.

The rearrangement uses TRBV24-1 and TRBJ2-1; D remains ambiguous. CDR1 and CDR2 from the germline V gene are KGHDR and SFDVKD. Trimming pared 5 bases from V and 1 base from J, leaving 11 bases between. CDR3 length: 15 amino acids. CDR3 amino acids: CATSAPLGSYNEQFF. DNA of the CDR3: TGTGCCACCAGTGCCCCTTTAGGATCCTACAATGAGCAGTTCTTC.